One and the same sample provided the 29 T cell receptor beta chains below, sequenced in a study of blood T cell repertoires in COVID-19. Measured with immunoSEQ multiplex PCR; TCRdb has only the in-frame clones, and not every one. The sample shows hundreds of thousands of clones, approximately 90% of them seen only once. The sequenced sample was PBMCs or T cells enriched from blood (not recorded which). The receptor set was obtained from a woman aged 18-29 years who had recovered from COVID-19.

This sequence joins TRBV6-5 and TRBJ2-3; 9 bases fit TRBD2. J lost 6 bases, V lost 0 bases, and 4 bases had no gene match. This CDR3 is built from 15 residues. Germline assignment: CDR1 MNHEY and CDR2 SVGAGI. The CDR3 loop reads CASSYSGTSSDTQYF. CDR3 nucleotides: TGTGCCAGCAGTTACTCAGGGACTAGCTCTGATACGCAGTATTTT.

This sequence joins TRBV7-9 and TRBJ1-1; D remains unclear. Germline V gene lookup returns CDR1 SEHNR and CDR2 FQNEAQ (reference sequence). Deletions cut 5 bases from V and 7 bases from J, with 11 bases between. This CDR3 comprises 12 residues. DNA for the CDR3: TGTGCCAGCAGCCTCGGGAGGGTTGAAGCTTTCTTT. Translated, it gives CASSLGRVEAFF.

This chain connects TRBV6-5 to TRBJ2-3; TRBD2 agrees at 7 bases. CDR3 length equals 12 residues. V lost 7 bases, J lost 6 bases, and 4 bases stayed unmatched. Germline loops: CDR1 MNHEY, CDR2 SVGAGI. CDR3 protein: CASIHGGDTQYF. DNA for the CDR3: TGTGCCAGCATTCACGGGGGGGATACGCAGTATTTT.

Points on this clone: Other DNA sequences in this sample translate to the same CDR3. The chain employs TRBV9 and TRBJ2-7; 7 positions agree with TRBD2. The J segment lost 1 base and the V segment lost 2 bases, leaving 6 bases of the junction unmatched. Germline V lookup: CDR1 SGDLS, CDR2 YYNGEE. The CDR3 covers 15 residues. CDR3 sequence (DNA): TGTGCCAGCAGCGTGGGCCTAGCGGCGTCCTACGAGCAGTACTTC. It yields the protein CASSVGLAASYEQYF.

The rearrangement links TRBV18 to TRBJ2-3, with 8 positions matching TRBD2. The germline V gene encodes CDR1 KGHSH and CDR2 LQKENI. The CDR3 covers 15 residues. The V segment lost 5 bases and the J segment 0 bases; nucleotides outside the gene matches: 4. For the CDR3, the DNA is TGTGCCAGCTCAGAGCTAGCGGGTAGCACAGATACGCAGTATTTT. This codes for CASSELAGSTDTQYF.

The V call is TRBV7-9, the J call TRBJ1-5; 9 nucleotides line up with TRBD1. V trimming: 5 bases; J trimming: 10 bases; junction bases outside the gene matches: 9. Germline assignment: CDR1 SEHNR and CDR2 FQNEAQ (reference sequence). The CDR3 loop spans 14 amino acids. As DNA, the CDR3 is TGTGCCAGCAGCGTGGGACAGGGTTTTTATCCCCAGCATTTT. Translation gives CASSVGQGFYPQHF.

The J gene is TRBJ1-6, the V gene TRBV3-1 (or the pseudogene TRBV3-2), with TRBD1 matching 7 bases. The V segment lost 1 base and the J segment 9 bases; nucleotides outside the gene matches: 3. The CDR3 loop spans 14 amino acids. CDR1 is LGHDT, CDR2 YNNKEL, per germline (reference sequence). This CDR3 is CASSQGQGVSPLHF. The CDR3 DNA reads TGTGCCAGCAGCCAAGGGCAGGGGGTTTCACCCCTCCACTTT.

This chain connects TRBV11-3 to TRBJ2-7; a weak D match, TRBD1 (6 bases). The V end was cut by 5 bases, the J end by 5 bases, with 16 bases between. Germline V gene data show CDR1 as SGHNT and CDR2 as YENEEA. The CDR3 length is 14 residues. The CDR3 DNA sequence: TGTGCCAGCAGCCCTACAGGGTTAAGGGACGAGCAGTACTTC. It translates to CASSPTGLRDEQYF.

The rearrangement links TRBV9 to TRBJ2-1; maybe TRBD2 (5 bases). Germline CDR1 SGDLS, CDR2 YYNGEE. V gave up 4 bases and J gave up 9 bases, with 17 bases separating them. The CDR3 totals 14 residues. CDR3 protein: CASSHLTLVGEQFF. The CDR3 bases are TGTGCCAGCAGCCACCTCACACTAGTAGGTGAGCAGTTCTTC.

The count of this clone is one. The chain links TRBV5-1 to TRBJ1-1, with 10 bases aligning to TRBD1. With 0 bases clipped from V and 4 bases from J, the junction kept 3 bases outside the gene matches. This CDR3 has 15 amino acids. CDR1 is SGHRS, CDR2 YFSETQ, per germline. In nucleotides, the CDR3 is TGCGCCAGCAGCTTGGGGGGACAGGGGTCCACTGAAGCTTTCTTT. The encoded protein is CASSLGGQGSTEAFF.

The gene calls are TRBV27 and TRBJ1-1, with D perhaps TRBD1 (5 bases). This CDR3 has 14 amino acids. Trimming removed 4 bases from V and 0 bases from J, with 9 bases in between. Germline CDR1 and CDR2: MNHEY and SMNVEV (reference sequence). In DNA form, the CDR3 reads TGTGCCAGCAGTTCGACAGTAATGAACACTGAAGCTTTCTTT. It translates to CASSSTVMNTEAFF.

The V gene is TRBV10-3, the J gene TRBJ1-2; 9 bases are a match to TRBD1. This CDR3 region has 14 residues. Germline V gene lookup returns CDR1 ENHRY and CDR2 SYGVKD. Trimming at V came to 8 bases and at J to 7 bases, leaving 11 bases not matched to a gene. The CDR3 sequence: CAIGWDREASGYTF. The CDR3, as DNA: TGTGCCATCGGTTGGGACAGGGAGGCTAGTGGCTACACCTTC.

The rearrangement uses TRBV9 and TRBJ1-2; 8 nucleotides agree with TRBD1. After removal of 3 bases from V and 4 bases from J, the junction contained 11 bases not matched to a gene. Per the germline V gene, CDR1 is SGDLS and CDR2 is YYNGEE. This CDR3 spans 16 amino acids. CDR3 loop: CASSAVLGQGPYGYTF. CDR3 nucleotide sequence: TGTGCCAGCAGCGCAGTCCTTGGACAGGGCCCCTATGGCTACACCTTC.

The rearrangement uses TRBV25-1 and TRBJ2-1; 9 bases match TRBD1. This CDR3 region has 14 residues. Germline V CDR1 and CDR2: MGHDK, SYGVNS. The junction had 5 bases not matched to a gene; V was cut back by 4 bases and J by 7 bases. CDR3 bases: TGTGCCAGCAGTGTTACAGGGGGCGGGAATGAGCAGTTCTTC. Its protein is CASSVTGGGNEQFF.

The chain combines TRBV19 with TRBJ2-7, with TRBD1 matching over 8 bases. The germline V gene has CDR1 LNHDA and CDR2 SQIVND (reference sequence). The length of the CDR3 is 14 residues. Germline trimming cut 3 bases from V and 4 bases from J; bases unmatched to any gene: 5. The CDR3 DNA is TGTGCCAGTAGTATGGCCAGGGGGCCATACGAGCAGTACTTC. This encodes CASSMARGPYEQYF.

In its sample, this clone was seen once. The V and J genes are TRBV3-1 (or the pseudogene TRBV3-2) and TRBJ1-6, with D perhaps matching TRBD1 (6 bases). Germline CDR1 reads LGHDT; CDR2 reads YNNKEL (reference sequence). This CDR3 is 16 amino acids long. Trimming shortened V by 0 bases and J by 9 bases, and 15 bases separated the two germline ends. The CDR3 coding sequence is TGTGCCAGCAGCCAAGAAAATACAGGGTACGGTTCACCCCTCCACTTT. This translates into CASSQENTGYGSPLHF.

The V call is TRBV28, the J call TRBJ1-1, with D possibly matching TRBD1 (6 bases). Trimming cost V 3 bases and J 4 bases, with 12 bases left between them. The CDR3 is 14 residues long. CDR1 is MDHEN and CDR2 is SYDVKM in the germline V gene. CDR3 region: CASSFRGISTEAFF. CDR3 DNA sequence: TGTGCCAGCAGTTTCAGGGGAATTAGCACTGAAGCTTTCTTT.

Concerning this clone: The DNA is omitted, as the CDR3 cannot be located on it reliably, and the CDR3 follows TCRdb's listing. The chain joins TRBV29-1 to TRBJ1-2; TRBD1, the table's D call, lacks a check against the DNA. Germline lookup yields CDR1 SQVTM and CDR2 ANQGSEA. The CDR3 length is 12 residues, termini included. CDR3 sequence: CSVRARDYGYTF.

V gene TRBV19 combines with J gene TRBJ1-2; D perhaps matches TRBD1 (6 bases). V was trimmed by 0 bases and J by 4 bases, leaving 12 bases between them. The CDR3 is 15 residues long. Germline loops: CDR1 LNHDA, CDR2 SQIVND (reference sequence). The CDR3 coding sequence is TGTGCCAGTAGTATAGATCACAGGGAAGCCTATGGCTACACCTTC. This translates into CASSIDHREAYGYTF.

On this clone: An end of the junction does not agree with germline; a read error may underlie this. The chain has TRBV12-3 or TRBV12-4 and TRBJ1-2, with D unresolved. This CDR3 spans 12 amino acids. The CDR3 sequence: CASSLGGSGYTF. The CDR3 region has the DNA TGTGCCAGCAGCTTAGGCGGTAGTGGCTACACCTTC.

The rearrangement links TRBV27 to TRBJ1-5; TRBD1 matches at 10 bases. The V gene end was trimmed by 3 bases and the J gene end by 2 bases; junction bases not matched to a gene: 10. Germline CDR1 MNHEY, CDR2 SMNVEV (reference sequence). This CDR3 comprises 18 residues. CDR3 protein: CASSLRGWDRGGNQPQHF. The CDR3 nucleotides read TGTGCCAGCAGTTTGAGGGGTTGGGACAGGGGTGGCAATCAGCCCCAGCATTTT.

This clone was seen a single time. The chain carries TRBV12-5 and TRBJ2-3; 10 nucleotides match TRBD2. Trimming took 1 base from V and 0 from J; bases not matched to a gene: 1. The length of the CDR3 is 16 residues. Germline assignment: CDR1 LGHNT and CDR2 FRNRAP. Here the CDR3 reads CASGLGLAGSTDTQYF. The CDR3, as DNA: TGTGCTAGTGGTTTGGGACTAGCGGGCAGCACAGATACGCAGTATTTT.

The genes are TRBV11-3 and TRBJ2-2; D is possibly TRBD1 (5 bases). The germline V gene encodes CDR1 SGHNT and CDR2 YENEEA. This CDR3 region has 16 residues. V shed 1 base and J shed 0 bases, with 9 bases lying between them. The CDR3 here is CASSLVGQANTGELFF. The CDR3 DNA reads TGTGCCAGCAGCTTAGTCGGACAAGCGAACACCGGGGAGCTGTTTTTT. Full variable domain (remainder filled in from reference TRBV11-3 and TRBJ2-2): EAGVVQSPRYKIIEKKQPVAFWCNPISGHNTLYWYLQNLGQGPELLIRYENEEAVDDSQLPKDRFSAERLKGVDSTLKIQPAELGDSAVYLCASSLVGQANTGELFFGEGSRLTVL.

The chain recombines TRBV10-3 with TRBJ1-2; 8 positions agree with TRBD1. CDR3 length equals 12 residues. Germline V gene sequence: CDR1 ENHRY, CDR2 SYGVKD. V trimming: 6 bases; J trimming: 8 bases; junction bases outside the gene matches: 5. CDR3 DNA: TGTGCCATCAGCCCGGACAGGGTCGGCTACACCTTC. Amino acids: CAISPDRVGYTF.

This clone is a singleton in its sample. The chain carries TRBV11-2 and TRBJ2-1, with TRBD2 matching 8 bases. Germline CDR1 SGHAT, CDR2 FQNNGV. The CDR3 is 17 amino acids. V lost 0 bases to trimming and J lost 8 bases; unmatched junction nucleotides: 12. CDR3 DNA: TGTGCCAGCAGCTTAGACGCCGGGACTAGGAGGTTCGATGAGCAGTTCTTC. It encodes CASSLDAGTRRFDEQFF. Variable domain in full (rest from reference TRBV11-2 and TRBJ2-1): EAGVAQSPRYKIIEKRQSVAFWCNPISGHATLYWYQQILGQGPKLLIQFQNNGVVDDSQLPKDRFSAERLKGVDSTLKIQPAKLEDSAVYLCASSLDAGTRRFDEQFFGPGTRLTVL.

This chain uses TRBV11-2 with TRBJ1-2, with TRBD1 matching over 9 bases. Germline lookup yields CDR1 SGHAT and CDR2 FQNNGV. Trimming took 6 bases from V and 4 from J; bases not matched to a gene: 12. CDR3 length: 16 amino acids. This CDR3 reads CASSQAGDRVGYGYTF. CDR3 nucleotide sequence: TGTGCCAGCAGTCAAGCGGGGGACAGGGTGGGCTATGGCTACACCTTC.

This clone showed up just once. This CDR3 reads CASSPDSSGNTIYF. The CDR3 nucleotides read TGTGCCAGCAGCCCGGACAGCTCTGGAAACACCATATATTTT. V usage is TRBV9 and J usage is TRBJ1-3; perhaps TRBD1 as D (6 bases). Germline values: CDR1 SGDLS, CDR2 YYNGEE. The V end lost 4 bases, the J end lost 0 bases, and 8 bases lay between the germline ends. This CDR3 region has 14 residues.

The V and J genes are TRBV24-1 and TRBJ1-2; 9 bases are a match to TRBD1. This CDR3 contains 15 residues. CDR1 KGHDR and CDR2 SFDVKD come from the germline V gene. V lost 2 bases, J lost 4 bases, and 4 bases stayed unmatched. CDR3 in DNA: TGTGCCACCAGTGATTCCCCGACAGGGGGCTATGGCTACACCTTC. Residues: CATSDSPTGGYGYTF.

In its sample, this clone was seen a few times. The chain employs TRBV5-6 and TRBJ1-3, with TRBD1 as a possible D gene (5 bases). Deletions cut 1 base from V and 0 bases from J, with 14 bases between. Germline lookup yields CDR1 SGHDT and CDR2 YYEEEE. The CDR3 is 17 amino acids. CDR3 loop: CASSLLTGGSSGNTIYF. The CDR3 DNA is TGTGCCAGCAGCTTGCTAACAGGCGGATCCTCTGGAAACACCATATATTTT.